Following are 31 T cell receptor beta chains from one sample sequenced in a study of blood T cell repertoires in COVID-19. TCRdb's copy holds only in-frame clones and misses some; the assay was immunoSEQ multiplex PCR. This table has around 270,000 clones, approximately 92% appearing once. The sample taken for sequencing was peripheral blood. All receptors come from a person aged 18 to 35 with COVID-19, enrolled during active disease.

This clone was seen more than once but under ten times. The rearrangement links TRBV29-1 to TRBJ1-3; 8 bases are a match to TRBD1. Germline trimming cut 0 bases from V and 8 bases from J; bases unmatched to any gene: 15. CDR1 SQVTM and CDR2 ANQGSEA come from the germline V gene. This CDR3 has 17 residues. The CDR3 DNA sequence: TGCAGCGTTGAAGATCGGAGTAGGGACAGGCTTCAGGACACCATATATTTT. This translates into CSVEDRSRDRLQDTIYF.

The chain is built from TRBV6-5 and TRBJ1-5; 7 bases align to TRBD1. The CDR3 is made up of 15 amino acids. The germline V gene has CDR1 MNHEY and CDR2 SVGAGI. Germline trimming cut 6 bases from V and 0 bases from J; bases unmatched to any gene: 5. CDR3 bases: TGTGCCAGCAGGGTAACAGGGGTTAGCAATCAGCCCCAGCATTTT. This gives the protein CASRVTGVSNQPQHF.

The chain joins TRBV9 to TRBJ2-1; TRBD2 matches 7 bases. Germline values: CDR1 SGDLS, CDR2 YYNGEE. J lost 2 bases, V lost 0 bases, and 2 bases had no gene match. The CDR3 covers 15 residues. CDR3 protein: CASSVAGGTYNEQFF. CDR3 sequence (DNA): TGTGCCAGCAGCGTAGCGGGAGGTACCTACAATGAGCAGTTCTTC.

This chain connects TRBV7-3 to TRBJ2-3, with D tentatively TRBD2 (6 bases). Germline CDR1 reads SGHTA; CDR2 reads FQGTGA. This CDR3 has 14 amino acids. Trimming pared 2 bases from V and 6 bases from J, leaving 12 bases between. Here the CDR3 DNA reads TGTGCCAGCAGCTTAGGGACTCGTGGCGATACGCAGTATTTT. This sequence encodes CASSLGTRGDTQYF.

CDR3 nucleotide sequence: TGTGCCAGCAGCCACCTGGGACAGGGATTTAACGAGCAGTACTTC. It encodes CASSHLGQGFNEQYF. This chain joins TRBV3-1 (or the pseudogene TRBV3-2) and TRBJ2-7; 9 bases match TRBD1. The CDR3 is 15 residues long. Per germline, CDR1 LGHDT and CDR2 YNNKEL (reference sequence). J lost 5 bases, V lost 3 bases, and 8 bases had no gene match.

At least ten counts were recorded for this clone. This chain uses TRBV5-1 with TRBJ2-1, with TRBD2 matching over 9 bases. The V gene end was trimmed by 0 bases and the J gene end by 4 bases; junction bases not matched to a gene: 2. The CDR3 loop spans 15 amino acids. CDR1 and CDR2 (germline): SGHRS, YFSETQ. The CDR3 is CASSLEAGGYNEQFF. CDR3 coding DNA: TGCGCCAGCAGCTTGGAAGCGGGAGGTTACAATGAGCAGTTCTTC.

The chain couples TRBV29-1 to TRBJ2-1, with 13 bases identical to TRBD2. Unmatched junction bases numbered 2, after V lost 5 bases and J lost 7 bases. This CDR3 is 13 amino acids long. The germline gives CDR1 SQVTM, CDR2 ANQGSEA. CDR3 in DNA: TGCAGCGTTCGGACTAGCGGGAGTAATGAGCAGTTCTTC. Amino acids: CSVRTSGSNEQFF.

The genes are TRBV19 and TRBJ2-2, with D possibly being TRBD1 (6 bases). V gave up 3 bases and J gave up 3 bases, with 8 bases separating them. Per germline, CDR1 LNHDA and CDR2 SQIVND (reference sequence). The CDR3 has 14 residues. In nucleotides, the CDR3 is TGTGCCAGTAGTATTGACAGGCACACCGGGGAGCTGTTTTTT. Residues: CASSIDRHTGELFF.

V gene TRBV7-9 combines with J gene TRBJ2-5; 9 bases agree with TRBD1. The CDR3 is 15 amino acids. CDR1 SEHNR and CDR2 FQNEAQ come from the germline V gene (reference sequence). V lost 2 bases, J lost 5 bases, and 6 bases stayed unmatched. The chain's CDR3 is CASSLSDRGRETQYF. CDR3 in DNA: TGTGCCAGCAGCTTATCGGACAGGGGACGTGAGACCCAGTACTTC.

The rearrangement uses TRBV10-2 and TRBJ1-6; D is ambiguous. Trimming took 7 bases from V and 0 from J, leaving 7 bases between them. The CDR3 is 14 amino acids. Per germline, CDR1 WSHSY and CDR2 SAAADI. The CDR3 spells CASMGSSYNSPLHF. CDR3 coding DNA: TGCGCCAGCATGGGGAGCTCCTATAATTCACCCCTCCACTTT.

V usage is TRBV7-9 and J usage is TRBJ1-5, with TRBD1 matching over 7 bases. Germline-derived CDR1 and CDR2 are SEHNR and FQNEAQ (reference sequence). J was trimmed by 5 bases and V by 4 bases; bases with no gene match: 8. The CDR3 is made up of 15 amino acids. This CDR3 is CASSSTGQKDQPQHF. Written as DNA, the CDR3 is TGTGCCAGCAGCTCGACAGGGCAGAAGGATCAGCCCCAGCATTTT.

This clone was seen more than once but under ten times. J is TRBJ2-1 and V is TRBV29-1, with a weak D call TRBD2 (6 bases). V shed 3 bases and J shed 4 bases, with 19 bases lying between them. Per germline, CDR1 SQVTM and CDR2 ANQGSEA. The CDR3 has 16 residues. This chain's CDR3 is CSVDPSLGGTYNEQFF. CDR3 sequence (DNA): TGCAGCGTTGATCCCTCACTTGGCGGGACTTACAATGAGCAGTTCTTC.

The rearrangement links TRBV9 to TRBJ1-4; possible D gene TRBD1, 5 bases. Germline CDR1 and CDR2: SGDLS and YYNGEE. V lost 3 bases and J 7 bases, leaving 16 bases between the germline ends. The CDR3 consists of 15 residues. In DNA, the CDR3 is TGTGCCAGCAGCGCCCGGGGGGGTGAGGGTGAAAAACTGTTTTTT. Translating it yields CASSARGGEGEKLFF.

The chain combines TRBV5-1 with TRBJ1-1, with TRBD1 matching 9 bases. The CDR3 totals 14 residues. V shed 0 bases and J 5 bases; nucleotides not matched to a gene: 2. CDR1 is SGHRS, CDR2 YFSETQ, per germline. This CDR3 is CASSLVQGATEAFF. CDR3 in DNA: TGCGCCAGCAGCTTGGTACAGGGGGCGACTGAAGCTTTCTTT.

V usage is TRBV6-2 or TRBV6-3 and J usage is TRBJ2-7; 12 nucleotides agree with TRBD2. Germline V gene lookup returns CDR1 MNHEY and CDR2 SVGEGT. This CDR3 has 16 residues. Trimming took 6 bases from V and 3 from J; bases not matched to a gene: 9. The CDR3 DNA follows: TGTGCCAGCAGCCCCGGACTAGCGGGGACACACTACGAGCAGTACTTC. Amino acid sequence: CASSPGLAGTHYEQYF.

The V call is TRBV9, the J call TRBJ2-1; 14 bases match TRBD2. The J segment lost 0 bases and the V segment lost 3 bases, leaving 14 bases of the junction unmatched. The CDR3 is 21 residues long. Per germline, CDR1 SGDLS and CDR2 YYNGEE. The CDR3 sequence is CASSAPLRLAGGPSSYNEQFF. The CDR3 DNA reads TGTGCCAGCAGCGCCCCTTTGAGACTAGCGGGAGGGCCGAGCTCCTACAATGAGCAGTTCTTC.

DNA for the CDR3: TGTGCCAGCAGTGACGCCAGCGGCCAAGAGACCCAGTACTTC. This codes for CASSDASGQETQYF. The V call is TRBV2, the J call TRBJ2-5; TRBD2 is a possible D gene (5 bases). The CDR3 totals 14 residues. Between the trimmed V and J ends, which lost 3 bases and 1 base, there was a span of 9 bases. CDR1 is SNHLY and CDR2 is FYNNEI in the germline V gene.

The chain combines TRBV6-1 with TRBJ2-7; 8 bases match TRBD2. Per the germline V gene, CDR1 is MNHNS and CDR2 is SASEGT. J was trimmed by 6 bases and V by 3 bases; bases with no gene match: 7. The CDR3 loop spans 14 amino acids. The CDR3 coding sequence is TGTGCCAGCAGTGATTCTCTAGCGGGCCTCGAGCAGTACTTC. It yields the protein CASSDSLAGLEQYF.

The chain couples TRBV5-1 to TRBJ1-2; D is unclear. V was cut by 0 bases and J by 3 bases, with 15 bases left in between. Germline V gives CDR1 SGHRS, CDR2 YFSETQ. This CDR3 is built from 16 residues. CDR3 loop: CASSLGSGNVDYGYTF. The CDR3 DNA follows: TGCGCCAGCAGCTTGGGGTCCGGGAACGTGGACTATGGCTACACCTTC.

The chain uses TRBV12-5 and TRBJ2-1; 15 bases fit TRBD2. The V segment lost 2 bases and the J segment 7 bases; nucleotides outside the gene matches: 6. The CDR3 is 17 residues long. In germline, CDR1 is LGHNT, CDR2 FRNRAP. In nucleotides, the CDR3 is TGTGCTAGTGGTTTGTTTTGGACTAGCGGGAGGGAGAATGAGCAGTTCTTC. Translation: CASGLFWTSGRENEQFF. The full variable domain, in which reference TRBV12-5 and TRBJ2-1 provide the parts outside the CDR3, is DARVTQTPRHKVTEMGQEVTMRCQPILGHNTVFWYRQTMMQGLELLAYFRNRAPLDDSGMPKDRFSAEMPDATLATLKIQPSEPRDSAVYFCASGLFWTSGRENEQFFGPGTRLTVL.

The CDR3: CASSVLLETQYF. In DNA, the CDR3 is TGTGCCAGCAGTGTCTTACTAGAGACCCAGTACTTC. The V and J genes are TRBV2 and TRBJ2-5; the D is unclear. The V gene's germline CDR1 is SNHLY and CDR2 FYNNEI. The CDR3 length is 12 residues. The V gene lost 4 bases and the J gene lost 4 bases, with 7 bases spanning the gap.

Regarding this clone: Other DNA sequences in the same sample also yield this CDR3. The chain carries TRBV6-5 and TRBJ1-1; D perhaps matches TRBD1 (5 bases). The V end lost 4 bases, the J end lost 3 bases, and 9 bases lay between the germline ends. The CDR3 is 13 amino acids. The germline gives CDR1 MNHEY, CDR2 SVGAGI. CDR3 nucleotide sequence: TGTGCCAGCAGTTGGGGGGGGGACACTGAAGCTTTCTTT. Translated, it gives CASSWGGDTEAFF.

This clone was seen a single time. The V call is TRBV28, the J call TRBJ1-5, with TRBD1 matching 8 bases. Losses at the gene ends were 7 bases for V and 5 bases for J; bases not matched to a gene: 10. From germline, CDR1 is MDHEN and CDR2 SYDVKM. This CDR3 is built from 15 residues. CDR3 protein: CASTPTGQDHQPQHF. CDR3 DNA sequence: TGTGCCAGCACCCCAACGGGACAGGACCATCAGCCCCAGCATTTT.

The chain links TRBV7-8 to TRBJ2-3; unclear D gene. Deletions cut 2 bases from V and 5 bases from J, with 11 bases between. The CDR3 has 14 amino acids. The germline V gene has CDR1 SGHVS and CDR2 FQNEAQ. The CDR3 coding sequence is TGTGCCAGCAGCTTAAACCGCGCGATAGATACGCAGTATTTT. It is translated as CASSLNRAIDTQYF. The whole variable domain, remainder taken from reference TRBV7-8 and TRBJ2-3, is GAGVSQSPRYKVAKRGQDVALRCDPISGHVSLFWYQQALGQGPEFLTYFQNEAQLDKSGLPSDRFFAERPEGSVSTLKIQRTQQEDSAVYLCASSLNRAIDTQYFGPGTRLTVL.

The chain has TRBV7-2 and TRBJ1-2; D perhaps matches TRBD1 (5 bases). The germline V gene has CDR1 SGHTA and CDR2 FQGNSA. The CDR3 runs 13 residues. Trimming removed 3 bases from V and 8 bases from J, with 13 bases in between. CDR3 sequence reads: CASSLTQGYGYTF. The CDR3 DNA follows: TGTGCCAGCAGCTTGACGCAGGGTTACGGCTACACCTTC.

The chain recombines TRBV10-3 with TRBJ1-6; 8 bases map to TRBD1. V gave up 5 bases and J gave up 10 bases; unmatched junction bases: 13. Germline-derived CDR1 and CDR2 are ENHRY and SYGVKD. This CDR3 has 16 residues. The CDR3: CAISPQDREVGSPLHF. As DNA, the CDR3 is TGTGCCATCAGTCCCCAGGACAGGGAAGTAGGATCACCCCTCCACTTT.

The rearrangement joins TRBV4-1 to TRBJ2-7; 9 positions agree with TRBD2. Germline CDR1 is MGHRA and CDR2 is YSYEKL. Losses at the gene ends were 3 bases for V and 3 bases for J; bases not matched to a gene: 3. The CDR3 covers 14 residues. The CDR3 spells CASSHPRGGYEQYF. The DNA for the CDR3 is TGCGCCAGCAGCCACCCGCGGGGGGGCTACGAGCAGTACTTC.

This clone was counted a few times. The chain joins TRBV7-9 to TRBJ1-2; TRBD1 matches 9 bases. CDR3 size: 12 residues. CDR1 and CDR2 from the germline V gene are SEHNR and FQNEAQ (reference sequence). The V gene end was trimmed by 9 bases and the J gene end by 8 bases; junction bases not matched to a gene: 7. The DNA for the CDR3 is TGTGCCAGTTCCGGGACAGGGTTAGGCTACACCTTC. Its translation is CASSGTGLGYTF.

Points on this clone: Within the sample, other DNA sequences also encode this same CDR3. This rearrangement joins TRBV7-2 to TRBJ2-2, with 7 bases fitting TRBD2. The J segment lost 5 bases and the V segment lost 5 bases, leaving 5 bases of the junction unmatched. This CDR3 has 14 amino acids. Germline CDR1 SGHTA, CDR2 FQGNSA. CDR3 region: CASSRDYLTGELFF. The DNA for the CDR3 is TGTGCCAGCAGCCGGGACTACCTAACCGGGGAGCTGTTTTTT.

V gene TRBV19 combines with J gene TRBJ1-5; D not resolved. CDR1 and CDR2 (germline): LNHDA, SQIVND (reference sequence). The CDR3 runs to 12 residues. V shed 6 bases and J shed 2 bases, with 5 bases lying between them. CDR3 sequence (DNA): TGTGCCAGTAGAGAGGGCAATCAGCCCCAGCATTTT. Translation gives CASREGNQPQHF.

The CDR3 is CSVWTSGSTDTQYF. DNA for the CDR3: TGCAGCGTTTGGACTAGCGGGAGCACAGATACGCAGTATTTT. The chain employs TRBV29-1 and TRBJ2-3; 11 positions match TRBD2. The J segment lost 0 bases and the V segment lost 5 bases, leaving 1 base of the junction unmatched. Germline-derived CDR1 and CDR2 are SQVTM and ANQGSEA. The CDR3 sequence is 14 residues long.